The 5 T cell receptor beta chains below were found in one sample sequenced in a study of neurological immune-mediated disorders. TCRdb ran MiXCR on the 5' RACE reads and lists one entry per CDR3 protein. The sample yields some 70,000 distinct CDR3 sequences, nearly 3.5% seen once. Sequenced sample: PBMCs. These receptors came from a man aged 35 to 55 with multiple sclerosis.

This clonotype was seen ten or more times. CDR3 DNA sequence: TGTGCCATCAGTGAGTCCGTGGGAGAAGTATACGAGCAGTACTTC. It translates to CAISESVGEVYEQYF. V usage is TRBV10-3 and J usage is TRBJ2-7; D might be TRBD2 (5 bases). The V gene's germline CDR1 is ENHRY and CDR2 SYGVKD. Between the trimmed V and J ends, which lost 0 bases and 4 bases, there was a span of 13 bases. The CDR3 totals 15 residues.

This clonotype appeared a few times. The rearrangement links TRBV9 to TRBJ1-2, with D possibly being TRBD1 (5 bases). V was trimmed by 4 bases and J by 8 bases, leaving 18 bases between them. Germline assignment: CDR1 SGDLS and CDR2 YYNGEE. There are 14 residues in the CDR3. In nucleotides, the CDR3 is TGTGCCAGCAGCCCAACCTCGGGACCCTCGGGCTACACCTTC. It is translated as CASSPTSGPSGYTF.

The table lists this clonotype with many counts. This chain uses TRBV20-1 with TRBJ1-3, with a possible D match to TRBD1 (6 bases). The CDR3 sequence is 14 residues long. Germline lookup yields CDR1 DFQATT and CDR2 SNEGSKA (reference sequence). The V end lost 0 bases, the J end lost 2 bases, and 8 bases lay between the germline ends. As DNA, the CDR3 is TGCAGTGCTAGAGATCGGACAGCTGGAAACACCATATATTTT. Amino acids: CSARDRTAGNTIYF.

This clonotype was detected many times. The V call is TRBV5-1, the J call TRBJ1-1, with a weak D call TRBD1 (5 bases). Germline lookup yields CDR1 SGHRS and CDR2 YFSETQ. This CDR3 is 15 amino acids long. The V and J ends lost 0 bases and 3 bases respectively, with 12 bases between them. CDR3 nucleotide sequence: TGCGCCAGCAGCTTGGGGGACGCACGCTACACTGAAGCTTTCTTT. Protein product: CASSLGDARYTEAFF.

This clonotype was seen a handful of times. A single base separates this from a much larger clone, so it may be a read error. CDR3 in DNA: TGTGCCAGCAGCCCGACGGTCAGACTAGGAAAAACCATATATTTT. Its translation is CASSPTVRLGKTIYF. The rearrangement uses TRBV3-1 and TRBJ1-3; D is uncertain. Germline-derived CDR1 and CDR2 are LGHDT and YNNKEL (reference sequence). This CDR3 region has 15 residues.